The clone carrying this T cell receptor (beta chain) was seen only a few times. This entry comes from a study of radiation and T cells in renal cell carcinoma. Between the trimmed V and J ends, which lost 4 bases and 8 bases, there was a span of 18 bases. CDR1 and CDR2 from the germline V gene are SGHTA and FQGTGA. The CDR3 covers 15 residues. Here immunoSEQ multiplex PCR was the method, and the copy in TCRdb shows in-frame clones only, minus some. The data contain 15,000 to 20,000 clones, approximately 56% of them seen just once; the ten biggest clones take up roughly 8.7%. Indicated treatment: treatment-naive control, cytoreductive nephrectomy.

The rearrangement links TRBV7-3 to TRBJ2-1, with a weak D call TRBD1 (6 bases). The source was tumor tissue, collected from a patient whose treatment was nephrectomy without radiotherapy. This TCR derives from a man aged 35 to 55 with renal cell carcinoma. CDR3 DNA sequence: TGTGCCAGCAGCTCCCAGGGGAGAGGGGTAGATGAGCAGTTCTTC. It is translated as CASSSQGRGVDEQFF.